The 21 T cell receptor beta chains listed next were all sequenced from one sample in a study of OX40 agonist ivuxolimab in advanced cancers. Using immunoSEQ multiplex PCR, the repertoire was profiled, and TCRdb retains in-frame clones only, with some absent. The repertoire holds roughly 65,000 clones, with 80% to 95% as singletons. The sequences come from CD4+ or CD8+ T cells sorted from blood, collected in a trial of the OX40 agonist ivuxolimab. These receptors all stem from an adult with an advanced solid tumor such as melanoma, head and neck, liver or kidney cancer.

The genes are TRBV11-2 and TRBJ2-3; D might be TRBD1 (5 bases). The CDR3 is 15 residues long. Trimming took off 5 bases at V and 4 bases at J, with 16 bases between the two ends. Germline assignment: CDR1 SGHAT and CDR2 FQNNGV. The CDR3 coding sequence is TGTGCCAGCAGCCAAGGGGCGGTGGAGCCAGATACGCAGTATTTT. Translation: CASSQGAVEPDTQYF.

The chain employs TRBV2 and TRBJ1-5; 8 positions agree with TRBD1. In germline, CDR1 is SNHLY, CDR2 FYNNEI. CDR3 length: 16 amino acids. V gave up 2 bases and J gave up 4 bases; unmatched junction bases: 7. The CDR3 protein is CASSESAGGRNQPQHF. The DNA for the CDR3 is TGTGCCAGCAGTGAATCGGCAGGGGGCCGAAATCAGCCCCAGCATTTT.

V and J are TRBV10-1 and TRBJ2-3; 10 bases are shared with TRBD1. V was clipped by 6 bases and J by 3 bases; unmatched bases: 6. CDR3 length: 15 residues. Germline V gene lookup returns CDR1 WNHNN and CDR2 SYGVQD (reference sequence). CDR3 loop: CASSDRGLGTDTQYF. Here the CDR3 DNA reads TGCGCCAGCAGCGACAGGGGGCTAGGAACAGATACGCAGTATTTT.

This chain uses TRBV18 with TRBJ2-1, with D unresolved. Germline values: CDR1 KGHSH, CDR2 LQKENI. The CDR3 is 14 residues long. Trimming left V 1 base short and J 5 bases short, with 9 bases between. The DNA for the CDR3 is TGTGCCAGCTCACCACAACAGCTAAACAATGAGCAGTTCTTC. Its translation is CASSPQQLNNEQFF.

V gene TRBV15 combines with J gene TRBJ2-7; D remains ambiguous. Trimming removed 0 bases at V and 1 base at J, with 7 bases between. Germline lookup yields CDR1 LNHNV and CDR2 YYDKDF (reference sequence). The CDR3 is made up of 14 amino acids. CDR3 DNA: TGTGCCACCAGCAGAGATAGGCGTTCCTACGAGCAGTACTTC. The encoded protein is CATSRDRRSYEQYF.

V usage is TRBV7-8 and J usage is TRBJ1-3; 8 bases agree with TRBD1. This CDR3 region has 17 residues. The trim removed 1 base at V and 0 bases at J, leaving 5 bases unmatched. The V gene's germline CDR1 is SGHVS and CDR2 FQNEAQ. CDR3 sequence: CASSLGGGQGSGNTIYF. The CDR3 nucleotides read TGTGCCAGCAGCTTAGGGGGAGGACAGGGCTCTGGAAACACCATATATTTT.

The V and J genes are TRBV6-1 and TRBJ2-7; either TRBD1 or TRBD2 may supply D (5 bases each). The V gene's germline CDR1 is MNHNS and CDR2 SASEGT. V lost 6 bases to trimming and J lost 4 bases, with 19 bases between them. The CDR3 spans 15 residues. The CDR3 spells CASSLTGTPPYEQYF. CDR3 DNA: TGTGCCAGCAGCCTTACCGGGACCCCTCCTTACGAGCAGTACTTC.

The CDR3 DNA reads as TGTGCCAGCCGGGGGGCAAAAGGCACCGGGGAGCTGTTTTTT. Residues: CASRGAKGTGELFF. This chain connects TRBV2 to TRBJ2-2, with a tentative D call TRBD2 (7 bases). Trimming cost V 8 bases and J 4 bases, with 14 bases left between them. Germline lookup yields CDR1 SNHLY and CDR2 FYNNEI. This CDR3 comprises 14 residues. The full variable domain, in which reference TRBV2 and TRBJ2-2 provide the parts outside the CDR3, is EPEVTQTPSHQVTQMGQEVILRCVPISNHLYFYWYRQILGQKVEFLVSFYNNEISEKSEIFDDQFSVERPDGSNFTLKIRSTKLEDSAMYFCASRGAKGTGELFFGEGSRLTVL.

This clone was counted once. This chain connects TRBV19 to TRBJ1-2; weak D call: TRBD1 (5 bases). The CDR3 length is 11 residues. Germline CDR1 LNHDA, CDR2 SQIVND (reference sequence). Between the trimmed V and J ends, which lost 6 bases and 7 bases, there was a span of 9 bases. CDR3 bases: TGTGCCAGTAGCCACGGGGCTGGCTACACCTTC. Protein sequence: CASSHGAGYTF.

The chain has TRBV5-1 and TRBJ1-1; D unresolved. Looked up from germline, CDR1 is SGHRS and CDR2 is YFSETQ. The V end was cut by 7 bases, the J end by 0 bases, with 7 bases between. The CDR3 length is 12 residues. The CDR3: CASVGLNTEAFF. The CDR3 nucleotides are TGCGCCAGCGTGGGGTTGAACACTGAAGCTTTCTTT. The full variable domain, its missing parts supplied by reference TRBV5-1 and TRBJ1-1, is KAGVTQTPRYLIKTRGQQVTLSCSPISGHRSVSWYQQTPGQGLQFLFEYFSETQRNKGNFPGRFSGRQFSNSRSEMNVSTLELGDSALYLCASVGLNTEAFFGQGTRLTVV.

The J gene is TRBJ2-7, the V gene TRBV29-1; D not resolved. The V end was cut by 4 bases, the J end by 8 bases, with 9 bases between. Per the germline V gene, CDR1 is SQVTM and CDR2 is ANQGSEA. There are 10 residues in the CDR3. The CDR3 sequence is CSVVGAQQYF. CDR3 DNA: TGCAGCGTTGTCGGAGCGCAGCAGTACTTC.

The rearrangement joins TRBV19 to TRBJ2-2; 10 nucleotides match TRBD2. The CDR3 is 17 amino acids. J was trimmed by 2 bases and V by 4 bases; bases with no gene match: 7. Germline V lookup: CDR1 LNHDA, CDR2 SQIVND (reference sequence). The CDR3 is CASSRILAGVNTGELFF. The DNA for the CDR3 is TGTGCCAGTAGTAGAATTCTAGCGGGAGTAAACACCGGGGAGCTGTTTTTT.

The rearrangement links TRBV5-6 to TRBJ1-2; D is unresolved. CDR1 SGHDT and CDR2 YYEEEE come from the germline V gene. The CDR3 is made up of 14 amino acids. Trimming took off 0 bases at V and 4 bases at J, with 10 bases between the two ends. The CDR3 loop is CASSLGIASYGYTF. DNA for the CDR3: TGTGCCAGCAGCTTGGGGATAGCTAGCTATGGCTACACCTTC.

A note on this clone: One end of the junction does not line up with germline, which may come from a read error. V and J are TRBV5-1 and TRBJ2-7; D ambiguous. The CDR3 spans 14 residues. The germline V gene encodes CDR1 SGHRS and CDR2 YFSETQ. For the CDR3, the DNA is TGTGCCAGCAGCACCGACTGGCGCTCCTACGAGCAGTACTTC. It encodes CASSTDWRSYEQYF. Combining the CDR3 with reference TRBV5-1 and TRBJ2-7 gives the whole variable domain KAGVTQTPRYLIKTRGQQVTLSCSPISGHRSVSWYQQTPGQGLQFLFEYFSETQRNKGNFPGRFSGRQFSNSRSEMNVSTLELGDSALYLCASSTDWRSYEQYFGPGTRLTVT.

V gene TRBV10-3 combines with J gene TRBJ1-2; D may be TRBD1 (5 bases). Per germline, CDR1 ENHRY and CDR2 SYGVKD. Trimming shortened V by 6 bases and J by 4 bases, and 18 bases separated the two germline ends. CDR3 size: 15 residues. CDR3 sequence reads: CAISDGGAGPYGYTF. The CDR3 nucleotides read TGTGCCATCAGCGACGGCGGGGCAGGACCCTATGGCTACACCTTC.

V usage is TRBV9 and J usage is TRBJ2-1; TRBD2 aligns across 8 bases. The germline V gene has CDR1 SGDLS and CDR2 YYNGEE. J was trimmed by 7 bases and V by 0 bases; bases with no gene match: 6. The CDR3 is 15 residues long. The DNA of the CDR3 is TGTGCCAGCAGCGTAGGGGCGGGAGGAGGGAATGAGCAGTTCTTC. Its protein is CASSVGAGGGNEQFF.

A few counts support this clone. The chain is built from TRBV7-3 and TRBJ2-7; 7 positions match TRBD2. J gave up 6 bases and V 3 bases, and 11 bases lay outside the gene matches. The CDR3 runs 15 residues. The germline gives CDR1 SGHTA, CDR2 FQGTGA. CDR3 in DNA: TGTGCCAGCAGCTTTACTCCGGGCGGGAGCCGCGAGCAGTACTTC. It specifies CASSFTPGGSREQYF.

The rearrangement joins TRBV4-1 to TRBJ2-2; TRBD1 agrees at 11 bases. With V trimmed by 6 bases and J by 5 bases, 8 bases remained unmatched. This CDR3 region has 16 residues. Looked up from germline, CDR1 is MGHRA and CDR2 is YSYEKL. The CDR3 coding sequence is TGCGCCAGCAGAGGACAGGGGGCATCGTTGACCGGGGAGCTGTTTTTT. This codes for CASRGQGASLTGELFF.

The chain employs TRBV7-9 and TRBJ2-5; TRBD1 matches 9 bases. The J call may be faulty, since TRBJ2-7 better matches the DNA end. The V gene's germline CDR1 is SEHNR and CDR2 FQNEAQ (reference sequence). The CDR3 sequence is 17 residues long. Here the CDR3 reads CASSLESRGTGWYEQYF. The CDR3 nucleotides read TGTGCCAGCAGCTTGGAGAGTCGGGGGACAGGGTGGTACGAGCAGTACTTC.

This clone is a singleton in its sample. The rearrangement uses TRBV7-9 and TRBJ2-3, with D unresolved. This CDR3 comprises 14 residues. Per the germline V gene, CDR1 is SEHNR and CDR2 is FQNEAQ (reference sequence). The V end was cut by 1 base, the J end by 2 bases, with 7 bases between. The CDR3 DNA is TGTGCCAGCAGCTTAGTCAGACACACAGATACGCAGTATTTT. It encodes CASSLVRHTDTQYF.

This chain connects TRBV27 to TRBJ2-7, with 7 nucleotides matching TRBD1. J was trimmed by 4 bases and V by 6 bases; bases with no gene match: 6. Germline values: CDR1 MNHEY, CDR2 SMNVEV (reference sequence). The CDR3 has 13 amino acids. CDR3 coding DNA: TGTGCCAGCAGCAAACAGGGGAGATACGAGCAGTACTTC. Protein product: CASSKQGRYEQYF.